The 10 T cell receptor beta chains below come from one sample, sequenced in a study of T cells in narcolepsy. The table came from immunoSEQ multiplex PCR; TCRdb's copy has only in-frame clones and leaves some out. Of tens of thousands of clones listed, about four fifths are singletons. The sample comprised memory (CD45RA-) CD4+ T cells from blood. These receptors came from a human donor in good health.

The chain employs TRBV4-1 and TRBJ2-4; D may be TRBD2 (5 bases). There are 15 residues in the CDR3. Per germline, CDR1 MGHRA and CDR2 YSYEKL. The germline V and J ends were trimmed by 6 bases and 1 base, with 13 bases remaining between them. This CDR3 reads CASSELGRAKNIQYF. The CDR3 DNA follows: TGCGCCAGCAGTGAACTAGGAAGGGCCAAAAACATTCAGTACTTC.

This chain connects TRBV6-1 to TRBJ2-1; TRBD2 matches 8 bases. This CDR3 spans 18 amino acids. V gave up 0 bases and J gave up 8 bases; unmatched junction bases: 15. CDR1 and CDR2 from the germline V gene are MNHNS and SASEGT. CDR3 coding DNA: TGTGCCAGCAGTGAAGCAGCCCCGGGACTAGGTATGGACGATGAGCAGTTCTTC. It translates to CASSEAAPGLGMDDEQFF.

Only a few counts were recorded for this clone. The chain links TRBV19 to TRBJ2-2; a possible D gene is TRBD1 (6 bases). Germline lookup yields CDR1 LNHDA and CDR2 SQIVND (reference sequence). CDR3 length: 13 amino acids. The germline V and J ends were trimmed by 8 bases and 7 bases, with 14 bases remaining between them. This CDR3 is CASGRGVVGELFF. For the CDR3, the DNA is TGTGCCAGTGGCAGGGGTGTCGTCGGGGAGCTGTTTTTT.

The V gene is TRBV27, the J gene TRBJ2-7; 11 bases align to TRBD1. Looked up from germline, CDR1 is MNHEY and CDR2 is SMNVEV (reference sequence). The length of the CDR3 is 14 residues. The J segment lost 2 bases and the V segment lost 4 bases, leaving 1 base of the junction unmatched. CDR3 in DNA: TGTGCCAGCAGTTCGGGACAGGGGGCCTACGAGCAGTACTTC. Its translation is CASSSGQGAYEQYF.

V and J are TRBV7-9 and TRBJ1-2; D gene uncertain. The CDR3 runs 13 residues. The germline V gene encodes CDR1 SEHNR and CDR2 FQNEAQ (reference sequence). V shed 5 bases and J shed 2 bases, with 9 bases lying between them. The CDR3 nucleotides are TGTGCCAGCAGCCCTGACCGAAACTATGGCTACACCTTC. Protein sequence: CASSPDRNYGYTF.

The table lists this clone with a few counts. The chain recombines TRBV6-5 with TRBJ1-2; D may be TRBD1 (5 bases). The V gene's germline CDR1 is MNHEY and CDR2 SVGAGI. The V end lost 11 bases, the J end lost 2 bases, and 12 bases lay between the germline ends. CDR3 length: 12 residues. The CDR3 nucleotides read TGTGCCGCTAGACAGACAAACTATGGCTACACCTTC. This sequence encodes CAARQTNYGYTF.

The chain carries TRBV7-2 and TRBJ2-2; D is ambiguous. Trimming pared 3 bases from V and 3 bases from J, leaving 2 bases between. This CDR3 has 12 amino acids. The germline CDR1 and CDR2 sequences are SGHTA and FQGNSA. The CDR3 region is CASSLDTGELFF. CDR3 DNA sequence: TGTGCCAGCAGCTTGGACACCGGGGAGCTGTTTTTT.

This chain links TRBV29-1 with TRBJ2-3, with TRBD1 identical over 7 bases. CDR3 length equals 14 residues. V trimming: 8 bases; J trimming: 3 bases; junction bases outside the gene matches: 11. Germline V gene data show CDR1 as SQVTM and CDR2 as ANQGSEA. In DNA form, the CDR3 reads TGCAGCCATTCTACAGGGGCCGGAACAGATACGCAGTATTTT. It is translated as CSHSTGAGTDTQYF.

The chain links TRBV6-5 to TRBJ1-4; TRBD1 matches 9 bases. This CDR3 is 15 amino acids long. J lost 3 bases, V lost 6 bases, and 5 bases had no gene match. Germline CDR1 reads MNHEY; CDR2 reads SVGAGI. Here the CDR3 reads CASRGDRAPNEKLFF. For the CDR3, the DNA is TGTGCCAGCAGGGGGGACAGGGCGCCTAATGAAAAACTGTTTTTT.

This chain links TRBV18 with TRBJ1-2; TRBD1 agrees at 8 bases. The germline V gene has CDR1 KGHSH and CDR2 LQKENI. The CDR3 has 18 amino acids. After removal of 1 base from V and 0 bases from J, the junction contained 10 bases not matched to a gene. In DNA form, the CDR3 reads TGTGCCAGCTCACCACAACCGGGACAGGTGCCTACTAACTATGGCTACACCTTC. Protein product: CASSPQPGQVPTNYGYTF.